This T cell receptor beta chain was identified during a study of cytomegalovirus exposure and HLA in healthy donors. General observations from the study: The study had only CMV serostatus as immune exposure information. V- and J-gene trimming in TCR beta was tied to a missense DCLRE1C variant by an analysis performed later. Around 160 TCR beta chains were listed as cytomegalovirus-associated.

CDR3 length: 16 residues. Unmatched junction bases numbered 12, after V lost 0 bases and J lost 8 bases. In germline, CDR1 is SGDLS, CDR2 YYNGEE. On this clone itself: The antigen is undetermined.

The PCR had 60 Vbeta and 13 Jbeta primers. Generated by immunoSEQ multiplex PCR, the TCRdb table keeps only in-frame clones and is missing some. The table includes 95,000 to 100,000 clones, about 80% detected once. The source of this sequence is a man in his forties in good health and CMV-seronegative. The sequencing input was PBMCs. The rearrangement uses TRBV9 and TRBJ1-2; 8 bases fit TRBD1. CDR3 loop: CASSVVGTQGGGGYTF. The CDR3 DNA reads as TGTGCCAGCAGCGTAGTGGGTACACAGGGGGGAGGAGGCTACACCTTC.